The present entry profiles one T cell receptor beta chain with its context. This sample was taken from a study of blood T cell repertoires in COVID-19. Study-level information: The samples span acute and convalescent COVID-19 from the United States, Italy and Spain. Sample material is recorded as cDNA or gDNA derived from T cells, B-cell-depleted T cells, or PBMCs.

The V gene lost 1 base and the J gene lost 8 bases, with 11 bases spanning the gap. The CDR3 runs 13 residues. Germline V lookup: CDR1 SGHDN, CDR2 FVKESK. Original processing notes: Counts of nucleated cells, estimated from reference gene primer amplification, were obtained. TCRdb's table, derived via immunoSEQ multiplex PCR, lists solely in-frame clones and lacks some. V and J calls and clone size are as listed in that table; D and trimming were resolved from the DNA. The data hold about 130,000 clones, with 87% observed a single time. V usage is TRBV14 and J usage is TRBJ1-2, with D possibly TRBD1 on 6 matching bases. Source material: peripheral blood. This sequence was found in a woman aged 55-75 years with acute or convalescent COVID-19. Written as DNA, the CDR3 is TGTGCCAGCAGCCAAGTAGAGGGGGTCGGCTACACCTTC. Translation: CASSQVEGVGYTF.